The 32 T cell receptor beta chains below were found in one sample sequenced in a study of beta chain features in type 1 diabetes. Overall study findings and caveats: Significant though moderate, a shortening of TCRB CDR3s appeared in all four CD4+ subsets of Type 1 diabetes patients.

The antigens for these receptors are not known. Expressed TCRB transcripts were sequenced because the isolated RNA had all been reverse transcribed beforehand. Clones were read by immunoSEQ multiplex PCR, and TCRdb kept only the in-frame ones, dropping some. The data show 600,000 to 700,000 clones, 13% seen once. Sequencing was carried out using naive CD4+ T cells from blood. The receptors come from a young man with type 1 diabetes.

This chain joins TRBV7-2 and TRBJ1-4; no clear D gene. The CDR3 contains 15 residues. Germline values: CDR1 SGHTA, CDR2 FQGNSA. V gave up 5 bases and J gave up 7 bases, with 17 bases separating them. In DNA, the CDR3 is TGTGCCAGCAGCAACTTAGGCGGGGTGGGTGAAAAACTGTTTTTT. As protein: CASSNLGGVGEKLFF.

This chain joins TRBV14 and TRBJ1-1; 9 positions match TRBD1. V trimming: 5 bases; J trimming: 0 bases; junction bases outside the gene matches: 22. CDR3 length equals 21 residues. Germline V gene data show CDR1 as SGHDN and CDR2 as FVKESK. CDR3 sequence (DNA): TGTGCCAGCAGCTCCGACCCCCGACAGGGGGTAAGGTTTTTGGTGAACACTGAAGCTTTCTTT. It yields the protein CASSSDPRQGVRFLVNTEAFF.

This rearrangement joins TRBV2 to TRBJ2-7, with TRBD2 matching over 7 bases. V was pared by 2 bases and J by 2 bases, with 6 bases of the junction left unmatched. CDR3 length: 15 residues. CDR1 is SNHLY, CDR2 FYNNEI, per germline. The CDR3 loop reads CASSERGGSPYEQYF. DNA of the CDR3: TGTGCCAGCAGTGAAAGAGGCGGGAGCCCCTACGAGCAGTACTTC.

The V gene is TRBV7-9, the J gene TRBJ2-5, with D tentatively TRBD2 (5 bases). The CDR3 sequence is 15 residues long. Deletions cut 6 bases from V and 5 bases from J, with 19 bases between. Germline V CDR1 and CDR2: SEHNR, FQNEAQ (reference sequence). The CDR3: CASSSRPREGETQYF. The CDR3 DNA reads TGTGCCAGCAGTTCCCGCCCCAGAGAGGGTGAGACCCAGTACTTC. Drawing the rest from reference TRBV7-9 and TRBJ2-5, the complete variable domain is DTGVSQNPRHKITKRGQNVTFRCDPISEHNRLYWYRQTLGQGPEFLTYFQNEAQLEKSRLLSDRFSAERPKGSFSTLEIQRTEQGDSAMYLCASSSRPREGETQYFGPGTRLLVL.

The count of this clone is one. The rearrangement links TRBV6-5 to TRBJ1-2; tentatively, D is TRBD1 (5 bases). CDR3 length: 16 residues. Germline CDR1 reads MNHEY; CDR2 reads SVGAGI. Deletions cut 3 bases from V and 4 bases from J, with 18 bases between. The CDR3 DNA reads TGTGCCAGCAGTTATAGCGGCGACAGAGTAGGCTATGGCTACACCTTC. As protein: CASSYSGDRVGYGYTF.

A word on this clone: The same CDR3 arises from other DNA sequences in this sample as well. The chain couples TRBV19 to TRBJ2-2; either TRBD1 or TRBD2 may supply D (5 bases each). The CDR3 contains 13 residues. V was clipped by 8 bases and J by 6 bases, with 13 bases between them. Germline CDR1 and CDR2: LNHDA and SQIVND (reference sequence). CDR3 amino acids: CASRGQGPGELFF. The CDR3 DNA is TGTGCCAGTCGAGGTCAGGGACCCGGGGAGCTGTTTTTT.

The genes are TRBV7-9 and TRBJ1-2; D gene uncertain. The CDR3 is made up of 13 amino acids. Trimming shortened V by 0 bases and J by 7 bases, and 9 bases separated the two germline ends. Per the germline V gene, CDR1 is SEHNR and CDR2 is FQNEAQ (reference sequence). The DNA of the CDR3 is TGTGCCAGCAGCTTAGCGCCGGGCTCTGGCTACACCTTC. Translating gives CASSLAPGSGYTF.

This clone occurred a few times. The gene calls are TRBV30 and TRBJ1-2; D not resolved. The V end was cut by 4 bases, the J end by 8 bases, with 11 bases between. Germline assignment: CDR1 GTSNPN and CDR2 SVGIG (reference sequence). The CDR3 is 11 residues long. Written as DNA, the CDR3 is TGTGCCTGGATGAGAGGATACGGCTACACCTTC. Its protein is CAWMRGYGYTF. Based on the CDR3 plus reference TRBV30 and TRBJ1-2, the full variable domain is SQTIHQWPATLVQPVGSPLSLECTVEGTSNPNLYWYRQAAGRGLQLLFYSVGIGQISSEVPQNLSASRPQDRQFILSSKKLLLSDSGFYLCAWMRGYGYTFGSGTRLTVV.

This chain joins TRBV4-1 and TRBJ2-5; 7 bases are a match to TRBD2. Per the germline V gene, CDR1 is MGHRA and CDR2 is YSYEKL. With V trimmed by 4 bases and J by 1 base, 3 bases remained unmatched. This CDR3 contains 14 residues. The CDR3 bases are TGCGCCAGCAGCCGCGGACTAGGCCAAGAGACCCAGTACTTC. It translates to CASSRGLGQETQYF.

The chain carries TRBV7-8 and TRBJ2-1; 9 bases agree with TRBD1. CDR1 and CDR2 (germline): SGHVS, FQNEAQ. V shed 4 bases, J shed 8 bases, and the junction held 9 bases outside the gene matches. This CDR3 has 15 amino acids. As DNA, the CDR3 is TGTGCCAGCAGCTCTTCCGGGACAGGGAGCTATGAGCAGTTCTTC. It is translated as CASSSSGTGSYEQFF.

V usage is TRBV7-8 and J usage is TRBJ2-6; possibly TRBD1 for D (7 bases). The CDR3 is 19 amino acids. The ends were cut back, 1 base at V and 0 bases at J, with 16 bases in the middle. Germline lookup yields CDR1 SGHVS and CDR2 FQNEAQ. The CDR3: CASSLGEVGTASGANVLTF. DNA for the CDR3: TGTGCCAGCAGCTTAGGGGAGGTGGGGACAGCCTCTGGGGCCAACGTCCTGACTTTC.

The chain links TRBV7-9 to TRBJ2-7; TRBD1 matches 7 bases. Trimming cost V 6 bases and J 0 bases; bases outside gene matches: 5. The CDR3 is 14 residues long. The V gene's germline CDR1 is SEHNR and CDR2 FQNEAQ (reference sequence). The CDR3 protein is CASSIRGSSYEQYF. The CDR3 bases are TGTGCCAGCAGTATCAGGGGGAGCTCCTACGAGCAGTACTTC.

The V and J genes are TRBV10-2 and TRBJ1-2; D is unresolved. V shed 0 bases and J shed 8 bases, with 13 bases lying between them. Germline assignment: CDR1 WSHSY and CDR2 SAAADI. CDR3 length equals 14 residues. CDR3 protein: CASSESKGRSGYTF. In nucleotides, the CDR3 is TGCGCCAGCAGTGAGTCGAAGGGCAGGTCGGGCTACACCTTC.

This clone was observed a handful of times. The CDR3 region has the DNA TGTGCCTGGAGTAAGTCGTGGGAGCAGTACTTC. It translates to CAWSKSWEQYF. The chain is built from TRBV30 and TRBJ2-7, with D unclear. The CDR3 has 11 residues. V shed 2 bases and J shed 7 bases, with 9 bases lying between them. Germline V gives CDR1 GTSNPN, CDR2 SVGIG (reference sequence).

This clone was observed a handful of times. The genes are TRBV29-1 and TRBJ1-1; D is perhaps TRBD1 (5 bases). V was clipped by 7 bases and J by 9 bases, with 18 bases between them. CDR1 is SQVTM, CDR2 ANQGSEA, per germline. The CDR3 covers 12 residues. CDR3 residues: CSGGTESRQAFF. CDR3 DNA: TGCAGCGGGGGGACGGAGAGTCGCCAAGCTTTCTTT.

This clone was picked up a small number of times. The chain uses TRBV2 and TRBJ2-1; 7 bases fit TRBD2. Looked up from germline, CDR1 is SNHLY and CDR2 is FYNNEI. V lost 7 bases, J lost 6 bases, and 6 bases stayed unmatched. The CDR3 sequence is 13 residues long. CDR3 in amino acids: CASTRDYLNEQFF. CDR3 DNA sequence: TGTGCCAGCACCAGGGACTATCTCAATGAGCAGTTCTTC.

The rearrangement joins TRBV18 to TRBJ1-1; TRBD1 might be the D (5 bases). The germline V and J ends were trimmed by 0 bases and 4 bases, with 9 bases remaining between them. The CDR3 loop spans 14 amino acids. In germline, CDR1 is KGHSH, CDR2 LQKENI. DNA for the CDR3: TGTGCCAGCTCACCACCAGGGGAGGTCACTGAAGCTTTCTTT. As protein: CASSPPGEVTEAFF.

This clone turned up a few times. The chain carries TRBV29-1 and TRBJ1-1; the D is unclear. The CDR3 is 14 residues long. V lost 2 bases and J lost 0, with 10 bases in between. CDR1 SQVTM and CDR2 ANQGSEA come from the germline V gene. CDR3 region: CSVEFGRVNTEAFF. In nucleotides, the CDR3 is TGCAGCGTTGAATTTGGCAGAGTGAACACTGAAGCTTTCTTT.

This clone was seen more than once but under ten times. V usage is TRBV13 and J usage is TRBJ1-2, with D perhaps TRBD1 (5 bases). The V and J ends lost 1 base and 1 base respectively, with 7 bases between them. This CDR3 is 14 amino acids long. Germline V lookup: CDR1 PRHDT, CDR2 FYEKMQ (reference sequence). The DNA of the CDR3 is TGTGCCAGCAGCTTAGAAGGGGATAACTATGGCTACACCTTC. This translates into CASSLEGDNYGYTF.

In this sample, this clone turned up a few times. Written as DNA, the CDR3 is TGTGCCAGCAGTTTCGGCACTTCGATCGAGACCCAGTACTTC. This sequence encodes CASSFGTSIETQYF. The chain recombines TRBV2 with TRBJ2-5, with D hard to call. Trimming shortened V by 5 bases and J by 5 bases, and 15 bases separated the two germline ends. The CDR3 runs 14 residues. Germline-derived CDR1 and CDR2 are SNHLY and FYNNEI.

This clone appeared once. V usage is TRBV9 and J usage is TRBJ2-3; possibly TRBD1 for D (7 bases). CDR1 SGDLS and CDR2 YYNGEE come from the germline V gene. The CDR3 contains 16 residues. V lost 4 bases and J lost 5, with 20 bases in between. CDR3 residues: CASSPGGGLGLDTQYF. DNA of the CDR3: TGTGCCAGCAGCCCCGGAGGGGGCTTGGGGCTAGATACGCAGTATTTT.

The chain links TRBV5-6 to TRBJ2-1; D might be TRBD1 (6 bases). There are 15 residues in the CDR3. V was cut by 3 bases and J by 3 bases, with 13 bases left in between. CDR1 is SGHDT, CDR2 YYEEEE, per germline. CDR3 loop: CASSYGQLIYNEQFF. In DNA form, the CDR3 reads TGTGCCAGCAGCTACGGACAGCTAATCTACAATGAGCAGTTCTTC.

This clone came up a few times. The rearrangement uses TRBV11-2 and TRBJ1-2, with 11 bases fitting TRBD1. Trimming took 5 bases from V and 2 from J; bases not matched to a gene: 4. This CDR3 has 15 amino acids. Germline V lookup: CDR1 SGHAT, CDR2 FQNNGV. The DNA for the CDR3 is TGTGCCAGCAGCCGCCGGACAGGGGGCAACTATGGCTACACCTTC. Its translation is CASSRRTGGNYGYTF.

The rearrangement links TRBV6-1 to TRBJ2-7; either TRBD1 or TRBD2 may supply D (7 bases each). The germline V gene has CDR1 MNHNS and CDR2 SASEGT. V was clipped by 8 bases and J by 2 bases, with 13 bases between them. The CDR3 extends over 13 amino acids. CDR3 region: CASGRGQTYEQYF. In nucleotides, the CDR3 is TGTGCCAGCGGGAGGGGGCAAACCTACGAGCAGTACTTC.

In its sample, this clone was seen a few times. J is TRBJ1-6 and V is TRBV30; D possibly corresponds to TRBD1 (5 bases). V was cut by 5 bases and J by 7 bases, with 12 bases left in between. The length of the CDR3 is 13 residues. The germline gives CDR1 GTSNPN, CDR2 SVGIG (reference sequence). The CDR3 sequence: CAWDPGPNSPLHF. As DNA, the CDR3 is TGTGCCTGGGACCCGGGACCGAATTCACCCCTCCACTTT. Combining the CDR3 with reference TRBV30 and TRBJ1-6 gives the whole variable domain SQTIHQWPATLVQPVGSPLSLECTVEGTSNPNLYWYRQAAGRGLQLLFYSVGIGQISSEVPQNLSASRPQDRQFILSSKKLLLSDSGFYLCAWDPGPNSPLHFGNGTRLTVT.

The V and J genes are TRBV7-2 and TRBJ1-4, with 7 positions matching TRBD1. Germline CDR1 reads SGHTA; CDR2 reads FQGNSA. The ends lost 5 bases at V and 4 bases at J; junction bases unmatched: 7. The CDR3 length is 15 residues. The CDR3: CASSTRDSLNEKLFF. The DNA for the CDR3 is TGTGCCAGCAGCACCCGGGACAGTCTTAATGAAAAACTGTTTTTT.

This chain joins TRBV7-3 and TRBJ2-7; D unclear. Looked up from germline, CDR1 is SGHTA and CDR2 is FQGTGA. This CDR3 is built from 15 residues. V was clipped by 5 bases and J by 0 bases, with 14 bases between them. CDR3 loop: CASSASGLYSYEQYF. CDR3 nucleotide sequence: TGTGCCAGCAGCGCGTCGGGTCTATACTCCTACGAGCAGTACTTC.

This clone was counted between two and nine times. The chain joins TRBV7-9 to TRBJ1-2; 7 positions match TRBD1. V was pared by 1 base and J by 6 bases, with 5 bases of the junction left unmatched. CDR1 is SEHNR and CDR2 is FQNEAQ in the germline V gene (reference sequence). This CDR3 has 14 residues. The CDR3 DNA is TGTGCCAGCAGCTTAGGGACAGGTCCGGATGGCTACACCTTC. The encoded protein is CASSLGTGPDGYTF.

The chain links TRBV30 to TRBJ1-4; D gene unclear. The CDR3 consists of 13 residues. V lost 3 bases and J lost 3, with 8 bases in between. In germline, CDR1 is GTSNPN, CDR2 SVGIG (reference sequence). CDR3 in amino acids: CAWSAGSNEKLFF. The CDR3 DNA is TGTGCCTGGAGCGCGGGCTCTAATGAAAAACTGTTTTTT.

The sample holds a few counts of this clone. J is TRBJ2-5 and V is TRBV10-1; the match to TRBD2 covers 10 bases. Looked up from germline, CDR1 is WNHNN and CDR2 is SYGVQD (reference sequence). The length of the CDR3 is 14 residues. V gave up 5 bases and J gave up 1 base; unmatched junction bases: 1. The CDR3 sequence is CASSTSGAQETQYF. CDR3 bases: TGCGCCAGCAGTACTAGCGGGGCCCAAGAGACCCAGTACTTC.

V gene TRBV6-1 combines with J gene TRBJ1-5; D unresolved. Germline loops: CDR1 MNHNS, CDR2 SASEGT. V lost 3 bases and J lost 2, with 11 bases in between. This CDR3 region has 15 residues. The CDR3 sequence: CASSEYPVGNQPQHF. The CDR3 DNA sequence: TGTGCCAGCAGTGAGTACCCCGTTGGCAATCAGCCCCAGCATTTT.

The V gene is TRBV29-1, the J gene TRBJ1-3; tentatively, D is TRBD1 (6 bases). V lost 3 bases to trimming and J lost 0 bases, with 9 bases between them. Germline loops: CDR1 SQVTM, CDR2 ANQGSEA. This CDR3 contains 14 residues. Written as DNA, the CDR3 is TGCAGCGTTGATTGGACAGACTCTGGAAACACCATATATTTT. Amino acid sequence: CSVDWTDSGNTIYF.